These 20 T cell receptor beta chains came from one sample sequenced in a study of OX40 agonist ivuxolimab in advanced cancers. This table comes from immunoSEQ multiplex PCR, and its TCRdb copy is limited to in-frame clones, with some not included. The data contain around 86,000 clones, 85% to 95% of them singletons. The sample consisted of CD4+ or CD8+ T cells sorted from blood, taken in a trial of the OX40 agonist ivuxolimab. Receptor source: an adult with an advanced solid tumor such as melanoma, head and neck, liver or kidney cancer.

The CDR3 bases are TGTGCCAGCAGTTCCTACAGGGGGCCTTATGGCTACACCTTC. This translates into CASSSYRGPYGYTF. The chain has TRBV28 and TRBJ1-2; 9 bases are a match to TRBD1. The germline V gene encodes CDR1 MDHEN and CDR2 SYDVKM. CDR3 length equals 14 residues. With 4 bases clipped from V and 5 bases from J, the junction kept 5 bases outside the gene matches.

Only one count was recorded for this clone. J is TRBJ2-7 and V is TRBV20-1; D remains ambiguous. From germline, CDR1 is DFQATT and CDR2 SNEGSKA (reference sequence). Trimming took off 5 bases at V and 6 bases at J, with 11 bases between the two ends. The CDR3 is 11 residues long. Written as DNA, the CDR3 is TGCAGTGCTTTCGAGGCAGGCGAGCAGTACTTC. Translating it yields CSAFEAGEQYF.

CDR3 protein: CASSQDSGLAGENEQFF. CDR3 in DNA: TGCGCCAGCAGCCAAGATTCAGGCCTAGCGGGGGAAAATGAGCAGTTCTTC. The rearrangement joins TRBV4-3 to TRBJ2-1; 10 bases align to TRBD2. Trimming cost V 0 bases and J 7 bases; bases outside gene matches: 9. Per germline, CDR1 LGHNA and CDR2 YSLEER. The CDR3 consists of 17 residues.

The rearrangement uses TRBV4-3 and TRBJ2-4; D uncertain. This CDR3 comprises 17 residues. Looked up from germline, CDR1 is LGHNA and CDR2 is YSLEER. Trimming pared 0 bases from V and 0 bases from J, leaving 12 bases between. Here the CDR3 reads CASSQDSRPIAKNIQYF. In DNA form, the CDR3 reads TGCGCCAGCAGCCAAGACAGCAGGCCCATAGCCAAAAACATTCAGTACTTC.

V usage is TRBV6-6 and J usage is TRBJ2-7; a weak D match, TRBD1 (5 bases). CDR3 length: 14 residues. Trimming pared 5 bases from V and 2 bases from J, leaving 13 bases between. Germline V gene data show CDR1 as MNHNY and CDR2 as SVGAGI (reference sequence). The CDR3 here is CASSTGFGTYEQYF. Here the CDR3 DNA reads TGTGCCAGCAGTACAGGATTCGGCACCTACGAGCAGTACTTC.

V is TRBV5-6 and J is TRBJ1-1; no clear D. Looked up from germline, CDR1 is SGHDT and CDR2 is YYEEEE. The V end lost 4 bases, the J end lost 7 bases, and 11 bases lay between the germline ends. The CDR3 runs to 12 residues. For the CDR3, the DNA is TGTGCCAGCAGCCACAGTGGACGTGAAGCTTTCTTT. This codes for CASSHSGREAFF.

This sequence joins TRBV6-6 and TRBJ1-5, with D possibly TRBD1 on 6 matching bases. The CDR3 contains 15 residues. The germline V gene encodes CDR1 MNHNY and CDR2 SVGAGI (reference sequence). Trimming took 5 bases from V and 2 from J, leaving 13 bases between them. CDR3 sequence (DNA): TGTGCCAGCAGTAACAGGGAAAGGGGCAATCAGCCCCAGCATTTT. It is translated as CASSNRERGNQPQHF.

The chain joins TRBV6-1 to TRBJ1-1; TRBD1 is a possible D gene (5 bases). V was shortened by 2 bases and J by 8 bases, with 9 bases between the two germline ends. The CDR3 runs to 12 residues. CDR1 and CDR2 (germline): MNHNS, SASEGT. CDR3 residues: CASSEFREEAFF. The CDR3 DNA sequence: TGTGCCAGCAGTGAATTCAGGGAGGAAGCTTTCTTT.

This chain connects TRBV5-6 to TRBJ2-7, with D perhaps matching TRBD1 or TRBD2 (5 bases each). The germline V and J ends were trimmed by 2 bases and 6 bases, with 21 bases remaining between them. The CDR3 loop spans 16 amino acids. Germline CDR1 and CDR2: SGHDT and YYEEEE. This CDR3 reads CASSFFSGTSSLEQYF. Here the CDR3 DNA reads TGTGCCAGCAGCTTCTTCTCTGGGACGTCCTCTCTCGAGCAGTACTTC.

The chain is built from TRBV11-2 and TRBJ1-1, with TRBD1 identical over 10 bases. The CDR3 is 15 residues long. Per germline, CDR1 SGHAT and CDR2 FQNNGV. The V and J ends lost 5 bases and 4 bases, in that order; junction bases with no gene match: 7. CDR3 nucleotides: TGTGCCAGCAGCAACCGGGACAGGGGCCCCACTGAAGCTTTCTTT. Protein: CASSNRDRGPTEAFF.

The V call is TRBV5-1, the J call TRBJ1-1, with TRBD1 as a possible D gene (5 bases). V was clipped by 0 bases and J by 7 bases, with 13 bases between them. Germline CDR1 and CDR2: SGHRS and YFSETQ. The CDR3 loop spans 14 amino acids. DNA of the CDR3: TGCGCCAGCAGCTTGGTCGGGGGAAGTGATGAAGCTTTCTTT. Amino acids: CASSLVGGSDEAFF.

The rearrangement joins TRBV4-3 to TRBJ2-2; 15 nucleotides agree with TRBD2. The V and J ends lost 3 bases and 5 bases, in that order; junction bases with no gene match: 7. Germline V gene data show CDR1 as LGHNA and CDR2 as YSLEER. This CDR3 has 18 amino acids. The CDR3, as DNA: TGCGCCAGCAGCCAGGATGGACTAGCGGGAGGGCCGACCGGGGAGCTGTTTTTT. Protein product: CASSQDGLAGGPTGELFF.

The CDR3: CASSFGLGLGEQYF. The CDR3 region has the DNA TGTGCCAGCAGTTTCGGACTAGGGTTGGGCGAGCAGTACTTC. The chain links TRBV27 to TRBJ2-7; 7 bases are a match to TRBD2. Germline loops: CDR1 MNHEY, CDR2 SMNVEV (reference sequence). The V segment lost 3 bases and the J segment 6 bases; nucleotides outside the gene matches: 8. The CDR3 is 14 amino acids.

This clone was seen only once. Here the CDR3 DNA reads TGTGCCAGCAGCTTAACAGGGGCCCTGAACACTGAAGCTTTCTTT. It translates to CASSLTGALNTEAFF. This chain uses TRBV7-3 with TRBJ1-1; D perhaps matches TRBD1 (5 bases). The CDR3 spans 15 residues. The ends were cut back, 0 bases at V and 0 bases at J, with 8 bases in the middle. Germline lookup yields CDR1 SGHTA and CDR2 FQGTGA.

V gene TRBV7-8 combines with J gene TRBJ2-3; D may be TRBD2 (6 bases). This CDR3 has 13 amino acids. CDR1 and CDR2 from the germline V gene are SGHVS and FQNEAQ. V lost 5 bases and J 2 bases, leaving 8 bases between the germline ends. CDR3 DNA sequence: TGTGCCAGCAGCCCGGACTACACAGATACGCAGTATTTT. Amino acid sequence: CASSPDYTDTQYF. Together with reference TRBV7-8 and TRBJ2-3, the CDR3 gives the full variable domain: GAGVSQSPRYKVAKRGQDVALRCDPISGHVSLFWYQQALGQGPEFLTYFQNEAQLDKSGLPSDRFFAERPEGSVSTLKIQRTQQEDSAVYLCASSPDYTDTQYFGPGTRLTVL.

The chain is built from TRBV30 and TRBJ1-2, with D perhaps matching TRBD1 (6 bases). The CDR3 is 16 amino acids. With 1 base removed from V and 0 bases from J, the gap between germline ends came to 15 bases. Germline V gene data show CDR1 as GTSNPN and CDR2 as SVGIG (reference sequence). This chain's CDR3 is CAWSGGTTYTNYGYTF. The CDR3 region has the DNA TGTGCCTGGAGTGGGGGGACAACCTACACTAACTATGGCTACACCTTC.

The V and J genes are TRBV7-6 and TRBJ1-4; 7 positions agree with TRBD1. Germline V gene sequence: CDR1 SGHVS, CDR2 FNYEAQ. This CDR3 region has 14 residues. The V segment lost 1 base and the J segment 8 bases; nucleotides outside the gene matches: 4. CDR3 protein: CASSLGQGDEKLFF. In DNA form, the CDR3 reads TGTGCCAGCAGCTTAGGACAGGGCGACGAAAAACTGTTTTTT.

The chain combines TRBV15 with TRBJ1-1; D is uncertain. CDR1 and CDR2 (germline): LNHNV, YYDKDF (reference sequence). This CDR3 has 13 amino acids. V lost 5 bases and J 0 bases, leaving 7 bases between the germline ends. The CDR3 bases are TGTGCCACCAGCCCCGGTATGAACACTGAAGCTTTCTTT. It translates to CATSPGMNTEAFF.

The chain has TRBV11-2 and TRBJ1-1, with 9 bases that match TRBD1. The CDR3 is made up of 14 amino acids. Germline values: CDR1 SGHAT, CDR2 FQNNGV. V dropped 4 bases and J dropped 5; count of bases not matched to a gene: 5. CDR3 protein: CASSSGQGWTEAFF. The CDR3 region has the DNA TGTGCCAGCAGCTCCGGACAGGGGTGGACTGAAGCTTTCTTT.

V and J are TRBV6-5 and TRBJ1-2; no reliable D call. The germline V gene has CDR1 MNHEY and CDR2 SVGAGI. This CDR3 spans 12 amino acids. Trimming cost V 0 bases and J 8 bases, with 7 bases left between them. CDR3 protein: CASSYSAGGYTF. The CDR3 DNA reads TGTGCCAGCAGTTACTCGGCGGGAGGCTACACCTTC.